This entry lists 21 T cell receptor beta chains sequenced from one sample in a study of blood T cell repertoires in COVID-19. Profiling relied on immunoSEQ multiplex PCR, and the TCRdb table lists in-frame clones only, not all of them. The sample lists about 350,000 clones; about 88% were seen once. Sequenced input: PBMCs or T cells enriched from blood (not recorded which). The receptor set was obtained from a woman in her thirties who had been exposed to COVID-19.

In DNA, the CDR3 is TGTGCCAGCAGTTTAGGGACAGATGGTGGTAATGAGCAGTTCTTC. Amino acid sequence: CASSLGTDGGNEQFF. The chain is built from TRBV27 and TRBJ2-1; 7 nucleotides align to TRBD1. The CDR3 has 15 residues. Germline V gene sequence: CDR1 MNHEY, CDR2 SMNVEV (reference sequence). V was clipped by 2 bases and J by 7 bases; unmatched bases: 8.

V usage is TRBV11-3 and J usage is TRBJ2-2, with D hard to call. Germline CDR1 and CDR2: SGHNT and YENEEA. The CDR3 covers 14 residues. Trimming pared 5 bases from V and 1 base from J, leaving 8 bases between. CDR3 sequence reads: CASSPRQNTGELFF. For the CDR3, the DNA is TGTGCCAGCAGCCCGAGACAGAACACCGGGGAGCTGTTTTTT.

The chain couples TRBV28 to TRBJ1-5, with TRBD1 as a possible D gene (6 bases). Germline V CDR1 and CDR2: MDHEN, SYDVKM. Deletions cut 4 bases from V and 4 bases from J, with 17 bases between. The CDR3 sequence is 16 residues long. CDR3 sequence reads: CASSSLTGQKNQPQHF. The CDR3 DNA reads as TGTGCCAGCAGTTCTCTAACCGGACAGAAAAATCAGCCCCAGCATTTT.

The chain uses TRBV7-8 and TRBJ2-7; TRBD2 aligns across 10 bases. J gave up 2 bases and V 5 bases, and 6 bases lay outside the gene matches. Germline CDR1 and CDR2: SGHVS and FQNEAQ. This CDR3 spans 15 amino acids. Here the CDR3 DNA reads TGTGCCAGCAGCACCAGCGGGAGGGCCCCCTACGAGCAGTACTTC. Its translation is CASSTSGRAPYEQYF. Looking up the rest from reference TRBV7-8 and TRBJ2-7 gives the full variable domain: GAGVSQSPRYKVAKRGQDVALRCDPISGHVSLFWYQQALGQGPEFLTYFQNEAQLDKSGLPSDRFFAERPEGSVSTLKIQRTQQEDSAVYLCASSTSGRAPYEQYFGPGTRLTVT.

The chain carries TRBV7-9 and TRBJ2-7; 8 bases align to TRBD2. Trimming removed 4 bases from V and 0 bases from J; junction bases left unmatched: 11. Germline assignment: CDR1 SEHNR and CDR2 FQNEAQ (reference sequence). The CDR3 is 17 residues long. Written as DNA, the CDR3 is TGTGCCAGCAGCTCTCCCAGGGGTAGCGGGAACTCCTACGAGCAGTACTTC. Translation: CASSSPRGSGNSYEQYF.

The chain links TRBV7-8 to TRBJ2-1, with TRBD2 matching over 12 bases. V gave up 2 bases and J gave up 6 bases; unmatched junction bases: 8. CDR1 SGHVS and CDR2 FQNEAQ come from the germline V gene. The CDR3 is made up of 17 amino acids. The DNA for the CDR3 is TGTGCCAGCAGCTTAAGGGGGGGACTAGCGGGTGCCAATGAGCAGTTCTTC. Protein sequence: CASSLRGGLAGANEQFF.

This clone was picked up one time. The chain joins TRBV18 to TRBJ1-5, with 10 bases that match TRBD1. CDR1 KGHSH and CDR2 LQKENI come from the germline V gene. J lost 6 bases, V lost 5 bases, and 7 bases had no gene match. The CDR3 is 15 amino acids. The CDR3: CASSTGQGQSQPQHF. Here the CDR3 DNA reads TGTGCCAGCTCAACGGGACAGGGGCAGAGTCAGCCCCAGCATTTT.

The chain joins TRBV19 to TRBJ2-4, with TRBD2 identical over 9 bases. Looked up from germline, CDR1 is LNHDA and CDR2 is SQIVND (reference sequence). This CDR3 contains 17 residues. J gave up 6 bases and V 0 bases, and 9 bases lay outside the gene matches. CDR3 loop: CASSIDRSSGNGNIQYF. The CDR3 region has the DNA TGTGCCAGTAGTATAGATCGGTCTAGCGGGAACGGAAACATTCAGTACTTC.

The V gene is TRBV6-5, the J gene TRBJ1-6; 7 nucleotides align to TRBD1. V trimming: 1 base; J trimming: 9 bases; junction bases outside the gene matches: 6. In germline, CDR1 is MNHEY, CDR2 SVGAGI. The CDR3 has 15 residues. CDR3 amino acids: CASSYFQGVGSPLHF. The CDR3 bases are TGTGCCAGCAGTTACTTCCAGGGGGTTGGTTCACCCCTCCACTTT.

The chain employs TRBV28 and TRBJ2-5, with 14 bases identical to TRBD2. CDR1 and CDR2 (germline): MDHEN, SYDVKM. This CDR3 is 17 amino acids long. Losses at the gene ends were 3 bases for V and 5 bases for J; bases not matched to a gene: 8. For the CDR3, the DNA is TGTGCCAGCAGTTTCGGGGGACTAGCGGGAGTAGAGGAGACCCAGTACTTC. Protein product: CASSFGGLAGVEETQYF.

This clone has a single count. The chain is built from TRBV7-3 and TRBJ2-2; TRBD1 agrees at 8 bases. CDR3 length: 16 residues. The germline gives CDR1 SGHTA, CDR2 FQGTGA. Trimming cost V 5 bases and J 1 base; bases outside gene matches: 6. The CDR3 nucleotides are TGTGCCAGCAGCCCACCTGGACAGGGGAACACCGGGGAGCTGTTTTTT. Amino acids: CASSPPGQGNTGELFF.

DNA for the CDR3: TGTGCCAGTAGTACCCGCGGACAGGGAAATTCACCCCTCCACTTT. The encoded protein is CASSTRGQGNSPLHF. This chain links TRBV19 with TRBJ1-6; 8 nucleotides agree with TRBD1. Germline V gene lookup returns CDR1 LNHDA and CDR2 SQIVND (reference sequence). This CDR3 comprises 15 residues. The trim removed 4 bases at V and 7 bases at J, leaving 6 bases unmatched.

The V gene is TRBV7-9, the J gene TRBJ2-7; perhaps TRBD2 as D (6 bases). The V end was cut by 6 bases, the J end by 7 bases, with 16 bases between. The germline V gene encodes CDR1 SEHNR and CDR2 FQNEAQ (reference sequence). This CDR3 comprises 13 residues. In DNA form, the CDR3 reads TGTGCCAGCAGTCCCTCCAGCGGGCTGGAGCAGTACTTC. Encoded protein: CASSPSSGLEQYF.

This clone was found once. Here the CDR3 reads CASSIFSGSPGEQFF. CDR3 in DNA: TGTGCCAGTAGTATATTCAGCGGGAGTCCCGGTGAGCAGTTCTTC. The chain is built from TRBV19 and TRBJ2-1; 8 positions agree with TRBD2. Trimming removed 2 bases from V and 9 bases from J; junction bases left unmatched: 9. Germline CDR1 LNHDA, CDR2 SQIVND (reference sequence). The CDR3 contains 15 residues.

V gene TRBV27 combines with J gene TRBJ2-1; weak D call: TRBD2 (5 bases). Trimming pared 7 bases from V and 3 bases from J, leaving 13 bases between. CDR1 is MNHEY and CDR2 is SMNVEV in the germline V gene (reference sequence). The CDR3 has 14 amino acids. The CDR3 nucleotides are TGTGCCAGCACCCCCAGCGGAGTCTACAATGAGCAGTTCTTC. Its protein product is CASTPSGVYNEQFF.

This clone has a handful of counts. The chain employs TRBV6-1 and TRBJ2-4; possibly TRBD2 for D (6 bases). V was pared by 2 bases and J by 8 bases, with 10 bases between. Per the germline V gene, CDR1 is MNHNS and CDR2 is SASEGT. This CDR3 contains 13 residues. CDR3 nucleotide sequence: TGTGCCAGCAGTGAACAAAGGAGGGACATTCAGTACTTC. It specifies CASSEQRRDIQYF.

This clone was recorded only once. The chain joins TRBV14 to TRBJ1-1; D uncertain. CDR1 is SGHDN, CDR2 FVKESK, per germline. The CDR3 totals 12 residues. The ends were cut back, 1 base at V and 10 bases at J, with 10 bases in the middle. CDR3 in amino acids: CASSQAGFRAFF. The CDR3 DNA sequence: TGTGCCAGCAGCCAAGCGGGGTTTCGAGCTTTCTTT.

Here the CDR3 reads CASSHAGDQPQHF. CDR3 coding DNA: TGTGCCAGCAGCCACGCAGGGGACCAGCCCCAGCATTTT. The chain combines TRBV3-1 (or the pseudogene TRBV3-2) with TRBJ1-5; TRBD1 might be the D (6 bases). The CDR3 spans 13 residues. Germline CDR1 LGHDT, CDR2 YNNKEL (reference sequence). Trimming left V 3 bases short and J 7 bases short, with 10 bases between.

The V and J genes are TRBV7-9 and TRBJ1-3; D unclear. CDR1 is SEHNR, CDR2 FQNEAQ, per germline (reference sequence). Trimming took 1 base from V and 0 from J, leaving 7 bases between them. The CDR3 is 15 amino acids. CDR3 protein: CASSLGRSSGNTIYF. CDR3 in DNA: TGTGCCAGCAGCTTAGGTAGAAGCTCTGGAAACACCATATATTTT. Together with reference TRBV7-9 and TRBJ1-3, the CDR3 gives the full variable domain: DTGVSQNPRHKITKRGQNVTFRCDPISEHNRLYWYRQTLGQGPEFLTYFQNEAQLEKSRLLSDRFSAERPKGSFSTLEIQRTEQGDSAMYLCASSLGRSSGNTIYFGEGSWLTVV.

The chain recombines TRBV5-1 with TRBJ1-2; a weak D match, TRBD1 (5 bases). Trimming cost V 4 bases and J 2 bases, with 18 bases left between them. Germline V gene sequence: CDR1 SGHRS, CDR2 YFSETQ. The CDR3 runs 16 residues. Here the CDR3 DNA reads TGCGCCAGCAGCCCCGGGGGTAAGGAGGGGAACTATGGCTACACCTTC. It encodes CASSPGGKEGNYGYTF.

This clone has just a few counts. V usage is TRBV5-6 and J usage is TRBJ1-2, with D perhaps matching TRBD1 (5 bases). The ends were cut back, 3 bases at V and 8 bases at J, with 17 bases in the middle. CDR3 length: 14 residues. Per the germline V gene, CDR1 is SGHDT and CDR2 is YYEEEE. Here the CDR3 DNA reads TGTGCCAGCAGCTGGGGGGACCCGGGAGGAGGCTACACCTTC. As protein: CASSWGDPGGGYTF.